This is a list of T cell receptor beta chains from one sample in a study of neurological immune-mediated disorders. TCRdb reanalysed the 5' RACE reads using MiXCR and keeps one entry per CDR3 protein. Of about 50,000 distinct CDR3 sequences detected, 9% to 12% appear once; the ten largest clones hold over 20%. Sequencing used PBMCs. The receptors originated from a woman aged 40 to 50 with HTLV-1-associated myelopathy (HAM/TSP). CDR3s include the opening cysteine and the closing phenylalanine or tryptophan. The order of the fields is clone size, J gene, V gene, D gene, CDR3 DNA, CDR3 protein. D genes are given only for firm matches. Some rows mark clone size as missing; the rest say once, few, many or name a class of expanded clone.

many | TRBJ2-7 | TRBV12-3/TRBV12-4 | . | TGTGCCAGCAGCCAGGGACACCTCTACGAGCAGTACTTC | CASSQGHLYEQYF
many | TRBJ2-7 | TRBV25-1 | . | TGTGCCAGCAGTGTCGCTACTCGGGGGACGGAGCAGTACTTC | CASSVATRGTEQYF
. | TRBJ2-7 | TRBV18 | TRBD2 | TGTGCCAGCTCAAACGGACTAGCGGGGGTTGGGGAGCAGTACTTC | CASSNGLAGVGEQYF
many | TRBJ2-5 | TRBV24-1 | . | TGTGCCACCAGTGATCAACAGGGCACTCAAGAGACCCAGTACTTC | CATSDQQGTQETQYF
. | TRBJ2-3 | TRBV19 | . | TGTGCCAGTACTCAGGGAATGTCTAGCACAGATACGCAGTATTTT | CASTQGMSSTDTQYF
medium-sized | TRBJ1-2 | TRBV20-1 | TRBD1 | TGCAGTGCTAGAGTGGAGGGGGCGCATGGCTACACCTTC | CSARVEGAHGYTF
many | TRBJ1-2 | TRBV10-3 | . | TGTGCCATTTTCGTTCCGGCGGGTTTGAACTATGGCTACACCTTC | CAIFVPAGLNYGYTF
. | TRBJ2-1 | TRBV9 | TRBD2 | TGTGCCAGCAGCACCCGAACTAGCGGGGTGAATGAGCAGTTCTTC | CASSTRTSGVNEQFF
many | TRBJ2-3 | TRBV21-1 | . | TGTGCCAGCAGCATCCCGCCCCAGTCGGCGGCGGGTCCGGGACCGCGGGGTAGCACAGATACGCAGTATTTT | CASSIPPQSAAGPGPRGSTDTQYF
many | TRBJ2-2 | TRBV10-3 | . | TGTGCCATCAGTAACGGGGACCCAACCGGGGAGCTGTTTTTT | CAISNGDPTGELFF
many | TRBJ2-3 | TRBV7-8 | . | TGTGCCAGCAGCCTACTATTCGGGGCGGGGGATACGCAGTATTTT | CASSLLFGAGDTQYF
. | TRBJ1-1 | TRBV3-1 | . | TGTGCCAGCAGCCAAGTGGGGGAGAGGAGAGCTCTCTTC | CASSQVGERRALF
once | TRBJ2-1 | TRBV9 | . | . | CASSFYICSARDPGQGDDEQFF
. | TRBJ1-4 | TRBV5-1 | . | TGCGCCAGCAGCGAATCCAGGGGATCTAATGAAAAACTGTTTTTT | CASSESRGSNEKLFF
many | TRBJ2-1 | TRBV4-1 | TRBD2 | TGCGCCAGCAGCCAAGAACTAGCGGCCTACAATGAGCAGTTCTTC | CASSQELAAYNEQFF
many | TRBJ1-6 | TRBV9 | TRBD1 | TGTGCCAGCAGCTCCCCGGGACAGGGTAATTCACCCCTCCACTTT | CASSSPGQGNSPLHF
many | TRBJ1-2 | TRBV18 | TRBD1 | TGTGCCAGCTCACGCCCGGGACAGGGGTTATACTATGGCTACACCTTC | CASSRPGQGLYYGYTF
many | TRBJ2-1 | TRBV4-3 | TRBD2 | TGCGCCAGCAGCCAAGATCCTGAACTAGCGGGGGTCAATGAGCAGTTCTTC | CASSQDPELAGVNEQFF
many | TRBJ2-3 | TRBV3-1 | . | TGTGCCAGCAGCCACGGGGTGCTGGGCTCAGATACGCAGTATTTT | CASSHGVLGSDTQYF
few | TRBJ2-3 | TRBV7-2 | . | TGTGCCAGCAGCTTAGCGCGGTCAGCGCCGGATACGCAGTATTTT | CASSLARSAPDTQYF
many | TRBJ2-3 | TRBV5-1 | TRBD2 | TGCGCCAGCAGCTCTGGCGGGGGGGCAGATACGCAGTATTTT | CASSSGGGADTQYF
many | TRBJ2-3 | TRBV12-3/TRBV12-4 | . | TGTGCCAGCAGTTTAGGTGCTAGTAGTACGCAGTATTTT | CASSLGASSTQYF
many | TRBJ1-4 | TRBV25-1 | . | TGTGCCAGCAGTGAATATGAAAAACTGTTTTTT | CASSEYEKLFF
few | TRBJ1-3 | TRBV5-1 | TRBD1 | TGCGCCAGCAGCTTGGCAGGACAGGGGGACACCATATATTTT | CASSLAGQGDTIYF
many | TRBJ2-6 | TRBV7-8 | . | TGTGCCAGCAGCTTAGCGGGGCCTCCCTCTGGGGCCAACGTCCTGACTTTC | CASSLAGPPSGANVLTF
many | TRBJ1-1 | TRBV25-1 | . | TGTGCCAGCAGTGAAAATCGGTTAAGAGGTTTTGGGTACACTGAAGCTTTCTTT | CASSENRLRGFGYTEAFF
many | TRBJ2-1 | TRBV20-1 | TRBD2 | TGCAGTGCTACTTTAGCGGGAGGCTTTAGTTCCTACAATGAGCAGTTCTTC | CSATLAGGFSSYNEQFF
many | TRBJ1-5 | TRBV7-2 | . | TGTGCCAGCAGCTTAGACCCCGCGGGTCAGCCCCAGCATTTT | CASSLDPAGQPQHF
many | TRBJ2-5 | TRBV24-1 | . | TGTGCCACCAGTGATCCGACATCGACAGGACAAGAGACCCAGTACTTC | CATSDPTSTGQETQYF
many | TRBJ2-2 | TRBV6-4 | . | TGTGCCAGCAGACAGGCGGACAACACCGGGGAGCTGTTTTTT | CASRQADNTGELFF
many | TRBJ1-5 | TRBV21-1 | . | TGTGCCAGCAGGGGGATTGGGGGGACCAATCAGCCCCAGCATTTT | CASRGIGGTNQPQHF
many | TRBJ1-1 | TRBV9 | . | TGTGCCAGCAGCAAAGAAACAGGAAACACTGAAGCTTTCTTT | CASSKETGNTEAFF
many | TRBJ2-2 | TRBV20-1 | TRBD1 | TGCAGTGCGGGACAGACTACGAACACCGGGGAGCTGTTTTTT | CSAGQTTNTGELFF
many | TRBJ2-7 | TRBV6-2/TRBV6-3 | . | TGTGCCAGCAGTAACGGTGGCAGCTCCTACGAGCAGTACTTC | CASSNGGSSYEQYF
many | TRBJ1-5 | TRBV27 | . | TGTGCCAGCAGTTTAAGTTATGGGAATCAGCCCCAGCATTTT | CASSLSYGNQPQHF